This T cell receptor beta chain was retrieved from a study of blood T cells in healthy people across ages. Study-wide results and limits: Unsorted PBMC input precluded a conclusive naive versus antigen-experienced comparison.

In germline, CDR1 is SEHNR, CDR2 FQNEAQ (reference sequence). The CDR3 consists of 15 residues. The junction had 11 bases not matched to a gene; V was cut back by 4 bases and J by 9 bases. For this clonotype: As yet, its antigen is unknown.

Then a second PCR, running roughly 6 to 11 cycles, was carried out with a sample-barcoded 5' primer and a J-beta primer mix. TCRdb processed the 5' RACE reads anew with MiXCR; each CDR3 protein has one entry. The repertoire holds about 730,000 distinct CDR3 sequences, about 40% seen once, with 20% to 25% in the top ten. The chain recombines TRBV7-9 with TRBJ2-1, with TRBD1 identical over 8 bases. The sample comprised blood. The origin of this receptor is a woman in her sixties or seventies in good health. The CDR3 protein is CASSSQGATGFEQFF. CDR3 nucleotides: TGTGCCAGCAGCTCCCAGGGGGCGACGGGATTTGAGCAGTTCTTC.